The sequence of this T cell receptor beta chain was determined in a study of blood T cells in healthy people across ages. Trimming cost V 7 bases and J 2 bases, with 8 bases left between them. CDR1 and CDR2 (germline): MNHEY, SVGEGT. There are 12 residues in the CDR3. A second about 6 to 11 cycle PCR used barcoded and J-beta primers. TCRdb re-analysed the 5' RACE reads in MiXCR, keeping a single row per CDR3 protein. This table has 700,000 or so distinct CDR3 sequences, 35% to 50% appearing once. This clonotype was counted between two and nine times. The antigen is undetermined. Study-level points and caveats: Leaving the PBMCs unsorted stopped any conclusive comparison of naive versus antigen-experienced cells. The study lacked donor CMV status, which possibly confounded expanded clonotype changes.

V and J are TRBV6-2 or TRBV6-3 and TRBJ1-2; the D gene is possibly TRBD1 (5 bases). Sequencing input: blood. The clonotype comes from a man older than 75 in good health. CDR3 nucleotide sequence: TGTGCCAGCACCCCAGGGAACTATGGCTACACCTTC. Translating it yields CASTPGNYGYTF.